This T cell receptor beta chain was sequenced for a study of OX40 agonist ivuxolimab in advanced cancers. The germline V gene encodes CDR1 SGHTS and CDR2 YDEGEE. This CDR3 region has 18 residues. V was shortened by 0 bases and J by 0 bases, with 17 bases between the two germline ends. The assay was immunoSEQ multiplex PCR, and TCRdb's table has in-frame clones only and misses some. Here the sample spans some 35,000 clones, approximately 80% being singletons. The chain is built from TRBV5-8 and TRBJ2-3, with a tentative D call TRBD2 (5 bases). Source: CD4+ or CD8+ T cells sorted from blood, taken in a trial of the OX40 agonist ivuxolimab. This receptor was identified in an adult with an advanced solid tumor such as melanoma, head and neck, liver or kidney cancer. The CDR3 loop is CASSLARSAATSTDTQYF. In DNA form, the CDR3 reads TGTGCCAGCAGCTTGGCCAGATCAGCGGCAACTAGCACAGATACGCAGTATTTT. The full variable domain, completed using reference TRBV5-8 and TRBJ2-3, is EAGVTQSPTHLIKTRGQQATLRCSPISGHTSVYWYQQALGLGLQFLLWYDEGEERNRGNFPPRFSGRQFPNYSSELNVNALELEDSALYLCASSLARSAATSTDTQYFGPGTRLTVL.